This passage covers 10 T cell receptor beta chains from one sample sequenced in a study of shared clonotypes between healthy human individuals. Profiling relied on immunoSEQ multiplex PCR, and the TCRdb table lists in-frame clones only, not all of them. Altogether hundreds of thousands of clones are present, approximately 95% being singletons, with the ten largest covering over 0.095%. CD45RO-negative, CCR7-selected cells formed the naive CD8 fraction, which excluded terminally differentiated effector memory CD45RA+ cells. Sequencing was carried out using naive CD8+ T cells sorted from blood. Receptor source: a young woman in good health.

Points on this clone: Other nucleotide sequences from this sample produce the same CDR3. The CDR3 nucleotides read TGTGCCAGCAGTTGGACAGGGGGCTATGGCTACACCTTC. This codes for CASSWTGGYGYTF. The V and J genes are TRBV28 and TRBJ1-2; 10 nucleotides agree with TRBD1. CDR3 size: 13 residues. The V segment lost 4 bases and the J segment 4 bases; nucleotides outside the gene matches: 0. Per germline, CDR1 MDHEN and CDR2 SYDVKM.

Regarding this clone: Other DNA sequences in this specimen translate into the identical CDR3. V usage is TRBV4-2 and J usage is TRBJ2-7; D unresolved. The germline V gene encodes CDR1 LGHNA and CDR2 YNFKEQ. V was cut by 4 bases and J by 2 bases, with 9 bases left in between. There are 13 residues in the CDR3. Here the CDR3 reads CASSPGLTYEQYF. The CDR3 bases are TGTGCCAGCAGCCCGGGTCTAACCTACGAGCAGTACTTC.

Details on this clone: Other nucleotide sequences in the sample specify the same CDR3. The chain employs TRBV29-1 and TRBJ2-7, with D tentatively TRBD1 (6 bases). The CDR3 length is 13 residues. The germline V gene encodes CDR1 SQVTM and CDR2 ANQGSEA. Trimming cost V 5 bases and J 0 bases, with 11 bases left between them. CDR3 region: CSVLTGSSYEQYF. The CDR3 nucleotides are TGCAGCGTTTTAACAGGGAGCTCCTACGAGCAGTACTTC.

The gene calls are TRBV30 and TRBJ1-2; D is possibly TRBD1 (6 bases). The V gene lost 4 bases and the J gene lost 4 bases, with 13 bases spanning the gap. The germline CDR1 and CDR2 sequences are GTSNPN and SVGIG (reference sequence). The CDR3 runs to 13 residues. This CDR3 reads CAWTGRGAYGYTF. In DNA form, the CDR3 reads TGTGCCTGGACGGGGAGGGGGGCCTATGGCTACACCTTC.

Comment on this clone: At one end, the junction sequence differs from germline, possibly due to a read error. V usage is TRBV11-2 and J usage is TRBJ2-7, with 7 bases matching TRBD2. The germline CDR1 and CDR2 sequences are SGHAT and FQNNGV. The CDR3 runs to 15 residues. The CDR3: CASSPGLTSSYEQCF. The CDR3 DNA follows: TGTGCCAGCAGCCCGGGACTAACCAGCTCCTACGAGCAGTGCTTC.

This chain uses TRBV4-1 with TRBJ1-1; D perhaps matches TRBD1 (6 bases). The V gene's germline CDR1 is MGHRA and CDR2 YSYEKL. The CDR3 is made up of 14 amino acids. Trimming pared 4 bases from V and 8 bases from J, leaving 17 bases between. The CDR3 is CASSLGQPSGEAFF. For the CDR3, the DNA is TGCGCCAGCAGCCTCGGACAGCCGTCTGGGGAAGCTTTCTTT.

As for this clone: This CDR3 is also generated by other DNA sequences in the sample. This chain links TRBV19 with TRBJ2-1, with D unclear. CDR1 is LNHDA and CDR2 is SQIVND in the germline V gene (reference sequence). The CDR3 extends over 11 amino acids. Between the trimmed V and J ends, which lost 3 bases and 7 bases, there was a span of 4 bases. CDR3 sequence (DNA): TGTGCCAGTAGTATGGGGAATGAGCAGTTCTTC. It codes for CASSMGNEQFF.

The chain uses TRBV19 and TRBJ2-7, with 7 bases that match TRBD1. Trimming removed 7 bases from V and 3 bases from J; junction bases left unmatched: 12. The CDR3 covers 15 residues. Germline assignment: CDR1 LNHDA and CDR2 SQIVND (reference sequence). The CDR3 DNA reads TGTGCCAGTAATCCCGACAGGGAAGGAGGCTACGAGCAGTACTTC. As protein: CASNPDREGGYEQYF.

The genes are TRBV7-2 and TRBJ1-5; D uncertain. The CDR3 consists of 15 residues. Deletions cut 3 bases from V and 12 bases from J, with 21 bases between. Per germline, CDR1 SGHTA and CDR2 FQGNSA. The CDR3 nucleotides read TGTGCCAGCAGCTTTCTTGACAAGTCCCCCTTAGGCCAGCATTTT. As protein: CASSFLDKSPLGQHF.

In this sample, this clone turned up once. The chain couples TRBV5-4 to TRBJ1-1, with a weak D call TRBD1 (5 bases). V was shortened by 4 bases and J by 11 bases, with 21 bases between the two germline ends. The CDR3 sequence is 14 residues long. Looked up from germline, CDR1 is SGHNT and CDR2 is YYREEE (reference sequence). CDR3 region: CASSVDDKGIEAFF. CDR3 sequence (DNA): TGTGCCAGCAGCGTGGACGACAAGGGGATAGAGGCTTTCTTT. Filled out from reference TRBV5-4 and TRBJ1-1, the complete variable domain reads ETGVTQSPTHLIKTRGQQVTLRCSSQSGHNTVSWYQQALGQGPQFIFQYYREEENGRGNFPPRFSGLQFPNYSSELNVNALELDDSALYLCASSVDDKGIEAFFGQGTRLTVV.